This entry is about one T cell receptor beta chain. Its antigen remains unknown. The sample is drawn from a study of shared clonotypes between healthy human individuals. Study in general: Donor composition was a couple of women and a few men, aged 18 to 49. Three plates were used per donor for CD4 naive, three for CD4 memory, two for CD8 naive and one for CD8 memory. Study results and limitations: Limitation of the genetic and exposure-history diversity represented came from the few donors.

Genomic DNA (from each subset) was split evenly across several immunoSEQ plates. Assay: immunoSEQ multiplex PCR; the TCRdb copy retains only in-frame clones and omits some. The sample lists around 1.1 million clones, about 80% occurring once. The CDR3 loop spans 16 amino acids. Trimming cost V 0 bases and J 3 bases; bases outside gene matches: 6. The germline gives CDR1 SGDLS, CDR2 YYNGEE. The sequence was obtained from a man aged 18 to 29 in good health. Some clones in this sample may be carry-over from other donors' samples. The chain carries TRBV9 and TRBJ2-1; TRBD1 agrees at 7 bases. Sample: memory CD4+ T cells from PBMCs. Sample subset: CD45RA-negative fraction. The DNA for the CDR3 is TGTGCCAGCAGCGTAGCTGGGAGACAGGGCTACAATGAGCAGTTCTTC. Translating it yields CASSVAGRQGYNEQFF.